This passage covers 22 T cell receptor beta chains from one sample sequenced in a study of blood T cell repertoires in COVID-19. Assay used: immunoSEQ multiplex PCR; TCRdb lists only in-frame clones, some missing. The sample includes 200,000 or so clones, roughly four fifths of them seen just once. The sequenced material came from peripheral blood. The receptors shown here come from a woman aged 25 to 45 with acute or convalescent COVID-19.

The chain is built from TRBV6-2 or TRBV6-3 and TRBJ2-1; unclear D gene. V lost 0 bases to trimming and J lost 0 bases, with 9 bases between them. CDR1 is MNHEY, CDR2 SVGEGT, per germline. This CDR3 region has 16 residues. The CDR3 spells CASSYSGQSSYNEQFF. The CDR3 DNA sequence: TGTGCCAGCAGTTACTCTGGGCAGAGCTCCTACAATGAGCAGTTCTTC.

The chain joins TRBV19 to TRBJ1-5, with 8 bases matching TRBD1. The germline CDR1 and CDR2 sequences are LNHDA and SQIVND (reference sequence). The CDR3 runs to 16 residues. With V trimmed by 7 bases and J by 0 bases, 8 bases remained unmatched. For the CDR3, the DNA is TGTGCCAGTAACCCCCGGACAGGGAATAGCAATCAGCCCCAGCATTTT. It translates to CASNPRTGNSNQPQHF. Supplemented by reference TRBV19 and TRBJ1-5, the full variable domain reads DGGITQSPKYLFRKEGQNVTLSCEQNLNHDAMYWYRQDPGQGLRLIYYSQIVNDFQKGDIAEGYSVSREKKESFPLTVTSAQKNPTAFYLCASNPRTGNSNQPQHFGDGTRLSIL.

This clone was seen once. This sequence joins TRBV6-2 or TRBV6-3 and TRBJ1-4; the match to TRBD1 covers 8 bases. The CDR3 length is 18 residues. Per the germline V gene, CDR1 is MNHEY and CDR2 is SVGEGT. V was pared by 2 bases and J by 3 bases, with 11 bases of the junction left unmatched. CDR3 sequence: CASSYMLMGQDANEKLFF. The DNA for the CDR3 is TGTGCCAGCAGTTACATGCTCATGGGACAGGATGCTAATGAAAAACTGTTTTTT.

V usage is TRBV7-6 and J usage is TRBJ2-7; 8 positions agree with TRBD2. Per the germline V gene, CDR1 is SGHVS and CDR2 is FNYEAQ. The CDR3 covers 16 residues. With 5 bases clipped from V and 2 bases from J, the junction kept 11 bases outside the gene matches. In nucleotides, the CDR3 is TGTGCCAGCAGCCCCCAGGCCGGGGGGGTAACCTACGAGCAGTACTTC. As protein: CASSPQAGGVTYEQYF.

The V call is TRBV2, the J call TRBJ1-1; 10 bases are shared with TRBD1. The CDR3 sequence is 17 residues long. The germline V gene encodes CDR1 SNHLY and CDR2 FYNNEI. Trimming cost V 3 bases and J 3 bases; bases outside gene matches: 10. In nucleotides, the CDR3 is TGTGCCAGCAGTGACTTAGTCCGGGGACAGGGGTACACTGAAGCTTTCTTT. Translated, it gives CASSDLVRGQGYTEAFF. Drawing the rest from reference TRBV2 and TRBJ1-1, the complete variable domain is EPEVTQTPSHQVTQMGQEVILRCVPISNHLYFYWYRQILGQKVEFLVSFYNNEISEKSEIFDDQFSVERPDGSNFTLKIRSTKLEDSAMYFCASSDLVRGQGYTEAFFGQGTRLTVV.

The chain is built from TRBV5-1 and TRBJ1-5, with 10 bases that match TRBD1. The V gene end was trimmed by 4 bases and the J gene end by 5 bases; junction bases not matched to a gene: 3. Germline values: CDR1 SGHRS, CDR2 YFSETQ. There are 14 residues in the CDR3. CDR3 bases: TGCGCCAGCAGCCTCGGGACAGGGGATCAGCCCCAGCATTTT. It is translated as CASSLGTGDQPQHF.

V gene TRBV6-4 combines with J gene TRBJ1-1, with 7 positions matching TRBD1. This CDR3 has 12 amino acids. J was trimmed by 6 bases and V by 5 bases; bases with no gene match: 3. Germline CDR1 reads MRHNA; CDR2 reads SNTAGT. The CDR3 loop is CASSNGQAEAFF. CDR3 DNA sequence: TGTGCCAGCAGTAACGGACAGGCTGAAGCTTTCTTT.

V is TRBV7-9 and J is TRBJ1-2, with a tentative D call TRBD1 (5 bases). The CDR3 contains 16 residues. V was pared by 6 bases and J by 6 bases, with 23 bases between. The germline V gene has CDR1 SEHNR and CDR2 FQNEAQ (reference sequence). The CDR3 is CASSATVQGVKNGYTF. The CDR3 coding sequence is TGTGCCAGCAGTGCTACAGTCCAAGGGGTCAAGAATGGCTACACCTTC.

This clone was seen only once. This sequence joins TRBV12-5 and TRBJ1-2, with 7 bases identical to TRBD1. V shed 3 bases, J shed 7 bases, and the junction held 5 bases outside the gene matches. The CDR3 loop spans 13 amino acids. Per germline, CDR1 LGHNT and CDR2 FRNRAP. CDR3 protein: CASGFTGQSGYTF. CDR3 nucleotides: TGTGCTAGTGGTTTTACGGGACAGAGTGGCTACACCTTC.

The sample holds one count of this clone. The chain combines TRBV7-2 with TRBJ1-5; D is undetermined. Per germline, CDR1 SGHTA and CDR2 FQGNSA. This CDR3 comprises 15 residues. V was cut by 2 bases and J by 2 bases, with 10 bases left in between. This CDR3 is CASSLSFNGNQPQHF. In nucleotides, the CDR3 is TGTGCCAGCAGCTTAAGCTTTAATGGCAATCAGCCCCAGCATTTT.

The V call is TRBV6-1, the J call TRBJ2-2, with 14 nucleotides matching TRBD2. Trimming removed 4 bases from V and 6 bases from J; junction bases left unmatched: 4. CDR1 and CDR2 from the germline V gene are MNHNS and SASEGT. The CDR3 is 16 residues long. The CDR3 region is CASSGRLAGGPGELFF. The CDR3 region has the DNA TGTGCCAGCAGTGGTCGACTAGCGGGGGGGCCCGGGGAGCTGTTTTTT.

For the CDR3, the DNA is TGTGCCAGCAGCCCCCAGTCTCTAGGGACCCAGTACTTC. Amino acids: CASSPQSLGTQYF. This chain connects TRBV9 to TRBJ2-5; D unclear. CDR1 is SGDLS and CDR2 is YYNGEE in the germline V gene. CDR3 length: 13 residues. Trimming removed 4 bases from V and 7 bases from J, with 14 bases in between.

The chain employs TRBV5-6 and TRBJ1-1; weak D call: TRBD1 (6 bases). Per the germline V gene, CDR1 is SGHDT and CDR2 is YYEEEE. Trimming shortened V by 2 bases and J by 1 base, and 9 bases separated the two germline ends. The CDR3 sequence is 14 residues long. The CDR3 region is CASSFGGRNTEAFF. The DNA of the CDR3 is TGTGCCAGCAGCTTTGGGGGCAGGAACACTGAAGCTTTCTTT.

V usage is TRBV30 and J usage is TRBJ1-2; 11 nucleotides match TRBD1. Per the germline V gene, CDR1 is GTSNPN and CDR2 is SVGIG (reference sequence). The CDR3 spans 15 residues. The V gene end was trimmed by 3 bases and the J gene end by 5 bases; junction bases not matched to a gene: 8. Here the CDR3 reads CAWRRDRGVEYGYTF. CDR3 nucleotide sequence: TGTGCCTGGAGACGGGACAGGGGGGTCGAGTATGGCTACACCTTC.

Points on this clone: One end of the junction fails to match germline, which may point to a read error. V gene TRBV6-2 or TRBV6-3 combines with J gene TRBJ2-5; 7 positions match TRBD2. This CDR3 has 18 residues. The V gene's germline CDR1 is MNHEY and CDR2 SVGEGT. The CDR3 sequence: CASSFSPSGAKDQETQYF. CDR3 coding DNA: TGTGCCAGCAGTTTCTCTCCCAGCGGGGCCAAAGACCAGGAGACCCAGTACTTC.

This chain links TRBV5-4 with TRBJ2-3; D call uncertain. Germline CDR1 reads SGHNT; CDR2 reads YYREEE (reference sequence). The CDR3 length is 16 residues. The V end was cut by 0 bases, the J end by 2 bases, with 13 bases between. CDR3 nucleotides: TGTGCCAGCAGCTTGGGGTCTAGATCTTTCACAGATACGCAGTATTTT. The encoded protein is CASSLGSRSFTDTQYF.

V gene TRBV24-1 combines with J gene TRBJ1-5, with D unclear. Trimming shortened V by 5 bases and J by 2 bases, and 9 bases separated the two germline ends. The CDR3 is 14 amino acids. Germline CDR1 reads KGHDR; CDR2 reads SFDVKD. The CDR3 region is CATSGAGGNQPQHF. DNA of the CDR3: TGTGCCACCAGTGGAGCGGGAGGCAATCAGCCCCAGCATTTT.

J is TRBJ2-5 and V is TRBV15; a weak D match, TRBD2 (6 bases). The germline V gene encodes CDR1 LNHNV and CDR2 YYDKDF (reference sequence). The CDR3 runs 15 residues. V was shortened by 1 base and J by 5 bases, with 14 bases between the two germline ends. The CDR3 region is CATSRGDLRGETQYF. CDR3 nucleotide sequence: TGTGCCACCAGCAGAGGGGACTTACGAGGGGAGACCCAGTACTTC. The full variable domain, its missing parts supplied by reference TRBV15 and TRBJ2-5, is DAMVIQNPRYQVTQFGKPVTLSCSQTLNHNVMYWYQQKSSQAPKLLFHYYDKDFNNEADTPDNFQSRRPNTSFCFLDIRSPGLGDTAMYLCATSRGDLRGETQYFGPGTRLLVL.

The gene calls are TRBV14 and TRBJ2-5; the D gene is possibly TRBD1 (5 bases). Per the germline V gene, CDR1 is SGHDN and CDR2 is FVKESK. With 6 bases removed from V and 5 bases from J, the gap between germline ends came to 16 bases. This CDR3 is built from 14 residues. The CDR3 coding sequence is TGTGCCAGCAGTCAGGGAAGGGTGGCGGAGACCCAGTACTTC. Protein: CASSQGRVAETQYF.

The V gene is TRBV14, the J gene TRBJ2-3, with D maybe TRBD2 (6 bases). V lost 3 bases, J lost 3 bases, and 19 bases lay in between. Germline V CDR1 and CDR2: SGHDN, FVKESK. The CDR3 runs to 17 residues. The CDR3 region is CASSHRSGRVGTDTQYF. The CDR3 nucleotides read TGTGCCAGCAGCCATCGGTCCGGGAGAGTTGGGACAGATACGCAGTATTTT.

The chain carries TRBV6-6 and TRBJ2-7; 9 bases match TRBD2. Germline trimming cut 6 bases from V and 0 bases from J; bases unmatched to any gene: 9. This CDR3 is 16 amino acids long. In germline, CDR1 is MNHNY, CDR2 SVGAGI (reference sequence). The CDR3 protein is CASSIPVSGGSYEQYF. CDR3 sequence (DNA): TGTGCCAGCAGCATTCCGGTTAGCGGGGGCTCCTACGAGCAGTACTTC.

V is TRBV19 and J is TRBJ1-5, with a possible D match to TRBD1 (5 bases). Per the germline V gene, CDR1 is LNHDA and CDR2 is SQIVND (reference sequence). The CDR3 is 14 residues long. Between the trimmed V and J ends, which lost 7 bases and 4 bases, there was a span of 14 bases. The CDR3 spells CASTPWDSNQPQHF. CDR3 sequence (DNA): TGTGCCAGTACCCCCTGGGACTCAAATCAGCCCCAGCATTTT.